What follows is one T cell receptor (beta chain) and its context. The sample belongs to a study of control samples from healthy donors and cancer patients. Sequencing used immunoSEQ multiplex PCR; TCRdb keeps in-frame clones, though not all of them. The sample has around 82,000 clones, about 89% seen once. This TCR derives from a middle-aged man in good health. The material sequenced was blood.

CDR3 nucleotide sequence: TGTGCCAGCAGTGTAGGGGCCTTCTACGAGCAGTACTTC. It yields the protein CASSVGAFYEQYF. The chain is built from TRBV25-1 and TRBJ2-7, with D perhaps TRBD1 (5 bases). V lost 4 bases and J lost 3, with 10 bases in between. CDR1 MGHDK and CDR2 SYGVNS come from the germline V gene. CDR3 length: 13 amino acids.